One sample yielded the 11 T cell receptor beta chains listed below, sequenced in a study of blood T cell repertoires in COVID-19. Sequencing used immunoSEQ multiplex PCR; TCRdb keeps in-frame clones, though not all of them. The sample lists about 98,000 clones; approximately 80% were seen once. The sequenced material came from peripheral blood. The receptors were gathered from a man between 65 and 85 years old with active or convalescent COVID-19.

This clone was counted a single time. The CDR3 coding sequence is TGTGCCAGCAGTTACCGCTTGGGACAGAGCTCCTACAATGAGCAGTTCTTC. Translation gives CASSYRLGQSSYNEQFF. The rearrangement links TRBV6-2 or TRBV6-3 to TRBJ2-1; 7 bases map to TRBD1. Per germline, CDR1 MNHEY and CDR2 SVGEGT. The CDR3 consists of 17 residues. Losses at the gene ends were 2 bases for V and 0 bases for J; bases not matched to a gene: 7.

This chain connects TRBV7-9 to TRBJ1-5; the match to TRBD1 covers 7 bases. After removal of 4 bases from V and 3 bases from J, the junction contained 6 bases not matched to a gene. Germline CDR1 SEHNR, CDR2 FQNEAQ (reference sequence). This CDR3 region has 15 residues. In DNA form, the CDR3 reads TGTGCCAGCAGCTCCGACAGGGTTCTCAATCAGCCCCAGCATTTT. It translates to CASSSDRVLNQPQHF.

The J gene is TRBJ2-7, the V gene TRBV19; 7 bases map to TRBD2. Germline V gene sequence: CDR1 LNHDA, CDR2 SQIVND (reference sequence). The CDR3 sequence is 15 residues long. V lost 5 bases and J lost 0; bases outside the gene matches: 7. Written as DNA, the CDR3 is TGTGCCAGTAGTTGGGGGGGATCCCACTCCTACGAGCAGTACTTC. Protein product: CASSWGGSHSYEQYF. Drawing the rest from reference TRBV19 and TRBJ2-7, the complete variable domain is DGGITQSPKYLFRKEGQNVTLSCEQNLNHDAMYWYRQDPGQGLRLIYYSQIVNDFQKGDIAEGYSVSREKKESFPLTVTSAQKNPTAFYLCASSWGGSHSYEQYFGPGTRLTVT.

This clone was observed once. The V call is TRBV7-2, the J call TRBJ2-5; maybe TRBD1 (6 bases). CDR3 length equals 13 residues. Germline-derived CDR1 and CDR2 are SGHTA and FQGNSA. V gave up 5 bases and J gave up 5 bases, with 12 bases separating them. As DNA, the CDR3 is TGTGCCAGCAGCCCAGGGGTAAAGGAGACCCAGTACTTC. This sequence encodes CASSPGVKETQYF.

The chain links TRBV28 to TRBJ1-2; a possible D gene is TRBD1 (5 bases). The ends were cut back, 2 bases at V and 8 bases at J, with 18 bases in the middle. This CDR3 spans 15 amino acids. Germline lookup yields CDR1 MDHEN and CDR2 SYDVKM. The CDR3 spells CASSLTRPGPDGYTF. DNA for the CDR3: TGTGCCAGCAGTTTAACCCGCCCAGGGCCGGACGGCTACACCTTC.

This clone was seen a few times. The rearrangement links TRBV11-2 to TRBJ1-2; TRBD1 matches 12 bases. Germline trimming cut 4 bases from V and 8 bases from J; bases unmatched to any gene: 8. The CDR3 is made up of 15 amino acids. In germline, CDR1 is SGHAT, CDR2 FQNNGV. CDR3 amino acids: CASSSRTGTGGGYTF. CDR3 nucleotide sequence: TGTGCCAGCAGCTCCCGTACCGGGACAGGGGGCGGCTACACCTTC.

The J gene is TRBJ2-7, the V gene TRBV4-1; 9 positions match TRBD1. The germline V gene encodes CDR1 MGHRA and CDR2 YSYEKL. This CDR3 has 16 residues. V shed 4 bases, J shed 3 bases, and the junction held 10 bases outside the gene matches. As DNA, the CDR3 is TGCGCCAGCAGCCGGGAGATGGGGACAGGGAGCTACGAGCAGTACTTC. Translation gives CASSREMGTGSYEQYF.

This chain connects TRBV5-6 to TRBJ2-1; D is ambiguous. Germline V CDR1 and CDR2: SGHDT, YYEEEE. This CDR3 spans 14 amino acids. Between the trimmed V and J ends, which lost 4 bases and 6 bases, there was a span of 14 bases. CDR3 region: CASSPTFSSNEQFF. The CDR3, as DNA: TGTGCCAGCAGCCCCACCTTCTCGAGCAATGAGCAGTTCTTC. Based on the CDR3 plus reference TRBV5-6 and TRBJ2-1, the full variable domain is DAGVTQSPTHLIKTRGQQVTLRCSPKSGHDTVSWYQQALGQGPQFIFQYYEEEERQRGNFPDRFSGHQFPNYSSELNVNALLLGDSALYLCASSPTFSSNEQFFGPGTRLTVL.

V gene TRBV18 combines with J gene TRBJ2-3, with no clear D. The V and J ends lost 2 bases and 2 bases respectively, with 8 bases between them. The germline CDR1 and CDR2 sequences are KGHSH and LQKENI. The CDR3 has 14 residues. CDR3 nucleotide sequence: TGTGCCAGCTCACCAACCTACGACACAGATACGCAGTATTTT. It translates to CASSPTYDTDTQYF. Together with reference TRBV18 and TRBJ2-3, the CDR3 gives the full variable domain: NAGVMQNPRHLVRRRGQEARLRCSPMKGHSHVYWYRQLPEEGLKFMVYLQKENIIDESGMPKERFSAEFPKEGPSILRIQQVVRGDSAAYFCASSPTYDTDTQYFGPGTRLTVL.

The rearrangement uses TRBV30 and TRBJ2-7; perhaps TRBD1 as D (6 bases). Trimming left V 1 base short and J 7 bases short, with 8 bases between. The CDR3 sequence is 11 residues long. Looked up from germline, CDR1 is GTSNPN and CDR2 is SVGIG (reference sequence). The CDR3 DNA reads TGTGCCTGGAGTGGGGACACAGAGCAGTACTTC. It yields the protein CAWSGDTEQYF.

The V gene is TRBV5-1, the J gene TRBJ2-7; tentatively, D is TRBD2 (6 bases). V lost 2 bases and J 4 bases, leaving 19 bases between the germline ends. Per germline, CDR1 SGHRS and CDR2 YFSETQ. CDR3 size: 16 residues. In DNA form, the CDR3 reads TGCGCCAGCAGCTTCCCCCTGGCGGGGAGACAATACGAGCAGTACTTC. Translating it yields CASSFPLAGRQYEQYF.